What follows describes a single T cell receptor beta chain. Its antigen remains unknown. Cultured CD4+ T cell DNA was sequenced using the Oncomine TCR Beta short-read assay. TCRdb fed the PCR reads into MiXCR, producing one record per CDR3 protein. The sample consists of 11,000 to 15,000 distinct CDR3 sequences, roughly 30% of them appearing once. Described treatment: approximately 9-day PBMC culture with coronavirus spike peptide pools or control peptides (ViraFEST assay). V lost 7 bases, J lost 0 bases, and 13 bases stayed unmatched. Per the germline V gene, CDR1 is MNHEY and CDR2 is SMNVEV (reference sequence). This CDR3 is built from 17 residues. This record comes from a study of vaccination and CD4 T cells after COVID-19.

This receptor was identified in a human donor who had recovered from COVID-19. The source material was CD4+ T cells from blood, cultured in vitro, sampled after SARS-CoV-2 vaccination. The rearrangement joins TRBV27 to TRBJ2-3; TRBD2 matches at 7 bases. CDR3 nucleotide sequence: TGTGCCAGCATTGACTACGGCGGGAGTCCGAGCACAGATACGCAGTATTTT. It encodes CASIDYGGSPSTDTQYF.